This T cell receptor beta chain is drawn from a study of lymphopenia after photon versus proton radiotherapy. The data were produced by immunoSEQ multiplex PCR, yet TCRdb's version contains in-frame clones alone and is incomplete. This table holds tens of thousands of clones, roughly 83% found once. A remark on this clone: Its antigen is unidentified.

The CDR3 extends over 16 amino acids. Looked up from germline, CDR1 is SGHVS and CDR2 is FQNEAQ. The V end lost 4 bases, the J end lost 0 bases, and 13 bases lay between the germline ends. Overall study findings and caveats: Under photons, naive T cells and diversity fell while effector/memory populations rose. Oligoclonal CD8+ Temra expansion after nadir drove photon patients' diversity drop.

The sequencing here drew on peripheral blood, taken from a patient treated with proton-based radiotherapy. The chain uses TRBV7-8 and TRBJ2-1; D unresolved. This clonotype originated in a man in his fifties or sixties with pancreatic cancer. CDR3 DNA: TGTGCCAGCAGCTCCCTTCCTACGAGCTCCTACAATGAGCAGTTCTTC. Translated, it gives CASSSLPTSSYNEQFF.